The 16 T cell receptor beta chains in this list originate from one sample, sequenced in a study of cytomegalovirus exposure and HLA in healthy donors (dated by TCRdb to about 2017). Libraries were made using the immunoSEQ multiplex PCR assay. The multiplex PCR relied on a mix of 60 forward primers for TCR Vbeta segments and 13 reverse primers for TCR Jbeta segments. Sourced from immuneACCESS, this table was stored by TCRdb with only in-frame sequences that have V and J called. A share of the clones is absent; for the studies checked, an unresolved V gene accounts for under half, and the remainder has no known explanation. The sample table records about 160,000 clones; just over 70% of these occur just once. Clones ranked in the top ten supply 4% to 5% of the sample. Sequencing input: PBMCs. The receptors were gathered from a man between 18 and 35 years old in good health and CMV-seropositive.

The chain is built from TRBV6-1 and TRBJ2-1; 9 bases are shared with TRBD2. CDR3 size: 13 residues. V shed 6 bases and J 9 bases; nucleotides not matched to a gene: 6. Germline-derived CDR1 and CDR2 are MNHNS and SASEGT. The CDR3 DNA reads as TGTGCCAGCAGCCCTAGCGGGAAGGGTGAGCAGTTCTTC. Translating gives CASSPSGKGEQFF.

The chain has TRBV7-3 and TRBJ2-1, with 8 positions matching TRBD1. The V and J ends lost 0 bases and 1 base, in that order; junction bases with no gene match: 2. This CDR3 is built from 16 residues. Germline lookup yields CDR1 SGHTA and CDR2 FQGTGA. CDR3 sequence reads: CASSLTRTGSYNEQFF. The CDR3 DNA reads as TGTGCCAGCAGCTTAACTAGGACAGGGTCCTACAATGAGCAGTTCTTC.

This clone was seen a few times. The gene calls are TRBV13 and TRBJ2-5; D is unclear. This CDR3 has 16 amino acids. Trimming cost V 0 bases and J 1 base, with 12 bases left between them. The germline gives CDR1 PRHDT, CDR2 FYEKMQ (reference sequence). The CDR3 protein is CASSLGRVSLQETQYF. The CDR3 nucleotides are TGTGCCAGCAGCTTAGGCCGTGTATCCCTCCAAGAGACCCAGTACTTC.

The chain's CDR3 is CASSLTSGADTQYF. In nucleotides, the CDR3 is TGTGCCAGCAGTCTTACTAGCGGGGCAGATACGCAGTATTTT. The chain recombines TRBV2 with TRBJ2-3; 10 bases are shared with TRBD2. V shed 5 bases, J shed 4 bases, and the junction held 3 bases outside the gene matches. The CDR3 loop spans 14 amino acids. The germline CDR1 and CDR2 sequences are SNHLY and FYNNEI.

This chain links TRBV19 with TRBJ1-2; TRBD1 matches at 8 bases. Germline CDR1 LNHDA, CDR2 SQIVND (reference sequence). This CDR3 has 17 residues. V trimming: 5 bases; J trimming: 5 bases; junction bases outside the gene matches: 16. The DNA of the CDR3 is TGTGCCAGTAGTCGCCTACCCTCAGGACAGGGTTTTTATGGCTACACCTTC. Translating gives CASSRLPSGQGFYGYTF.

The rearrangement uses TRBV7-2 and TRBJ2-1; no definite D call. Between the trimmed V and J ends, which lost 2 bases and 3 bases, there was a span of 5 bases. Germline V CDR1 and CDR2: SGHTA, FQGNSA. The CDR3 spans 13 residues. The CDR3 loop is CASSLSYYNEQFF. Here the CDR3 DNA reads TGTGCCAGCAGCTTAAGCTACTACAATGAGCAGTTCTTC.

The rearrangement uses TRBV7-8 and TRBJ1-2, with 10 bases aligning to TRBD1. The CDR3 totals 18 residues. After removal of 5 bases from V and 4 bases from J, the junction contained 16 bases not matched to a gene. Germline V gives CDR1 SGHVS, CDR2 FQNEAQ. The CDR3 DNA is TGTGCCAGCAGCACGACGAACCCGACAGGGGGCAATGTCTATGGCTACACCTTC. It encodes CASSTTNPTGGNVYGYTF.

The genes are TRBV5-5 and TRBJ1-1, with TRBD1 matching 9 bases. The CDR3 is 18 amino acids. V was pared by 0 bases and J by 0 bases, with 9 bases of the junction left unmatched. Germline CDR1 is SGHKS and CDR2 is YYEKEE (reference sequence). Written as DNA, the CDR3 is TGTGCCAGCAGCTTGGCCTTAGGACAGGGGCCTGTGAACACTGAAGCTTTCTTT. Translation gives CASSLALGQGPVNTEAFF.

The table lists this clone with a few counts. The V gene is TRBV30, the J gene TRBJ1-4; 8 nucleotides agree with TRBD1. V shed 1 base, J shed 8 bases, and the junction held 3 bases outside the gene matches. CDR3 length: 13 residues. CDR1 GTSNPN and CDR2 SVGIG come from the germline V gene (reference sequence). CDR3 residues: CAWSGDRYEKLFF. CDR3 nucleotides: TGTGCCTGGAGTGGGGACAGGTACGAAAAACTGTTTTTT.

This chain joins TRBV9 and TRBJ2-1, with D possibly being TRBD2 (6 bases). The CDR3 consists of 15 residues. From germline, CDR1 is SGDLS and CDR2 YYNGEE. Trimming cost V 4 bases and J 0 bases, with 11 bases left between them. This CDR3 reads CASSSRDSSYNEQFF. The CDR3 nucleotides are TGTGCCAGCAGCTCTCGGGACTCCTCCTACAATGAGCAGTTCTTC.

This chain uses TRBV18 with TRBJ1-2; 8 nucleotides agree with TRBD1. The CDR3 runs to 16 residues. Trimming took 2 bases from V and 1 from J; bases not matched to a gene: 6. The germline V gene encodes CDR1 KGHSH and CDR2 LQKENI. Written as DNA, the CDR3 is TGTGCCAGCTCACCATTGACAGGGGAGAATAACTATGGCTACACCTTC. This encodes CASSPLTGENNYGYTF. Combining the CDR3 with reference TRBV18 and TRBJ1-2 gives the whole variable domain NAGVMQNPRHLVRRRGQEARLRCSPMKGHSHVYWYRQLPEEGLKFMVYLQKENIIDESGMPKERFSAEFPKEGPSILRIQQVVRGDSAAYFCASSPLTGENNYGYTFGSGTRLTVV.

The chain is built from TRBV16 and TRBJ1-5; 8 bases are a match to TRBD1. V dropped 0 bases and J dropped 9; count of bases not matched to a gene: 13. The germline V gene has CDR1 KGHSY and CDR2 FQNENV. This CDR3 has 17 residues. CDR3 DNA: TGTGCCAGCAGCCAATCGTGGACGGCGACAGGGGTCGTGCCCCAGCATTTT. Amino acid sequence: CASSQSWTATGVVPQHF.

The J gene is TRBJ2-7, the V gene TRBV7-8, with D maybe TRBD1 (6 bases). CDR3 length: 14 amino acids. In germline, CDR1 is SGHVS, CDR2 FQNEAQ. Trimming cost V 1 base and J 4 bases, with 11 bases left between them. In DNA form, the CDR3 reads TGTGCCAGCAGCTTAGGACAGGAGGATTACGAGCAGTACGTC. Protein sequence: CASSLGQEDYEQYV.

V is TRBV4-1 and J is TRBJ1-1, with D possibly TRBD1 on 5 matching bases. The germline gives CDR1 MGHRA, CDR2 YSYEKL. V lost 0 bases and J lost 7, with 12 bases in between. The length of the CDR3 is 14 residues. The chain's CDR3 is CASSQEYAGREAFF. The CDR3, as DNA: TGCGCCAGCAGCCAAGAGTATGCGGGGCGTGAAGCTTTCTTT.

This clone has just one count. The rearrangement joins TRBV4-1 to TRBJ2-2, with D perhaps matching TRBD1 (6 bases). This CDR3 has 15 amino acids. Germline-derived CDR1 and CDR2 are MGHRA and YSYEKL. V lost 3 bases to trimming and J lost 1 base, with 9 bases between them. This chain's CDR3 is CASSHQDRNTGELFF. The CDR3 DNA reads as TGCGCCAGCAGCCACCAGGACAGGAACACCGGGGAGCTGTTTTTT.

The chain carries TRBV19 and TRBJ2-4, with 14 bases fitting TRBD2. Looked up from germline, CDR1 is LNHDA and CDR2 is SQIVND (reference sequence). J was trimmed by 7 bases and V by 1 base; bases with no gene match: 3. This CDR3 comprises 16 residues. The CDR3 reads CASSIGLAGGRNIQYF. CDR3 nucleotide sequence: TGTGCCAGTAGTATAGGACTAGCGGGGGGGCGGAACATTCAGTACTTC.